This TCR beta chain was identified during a study of CD8 T cells in Susac syndrome. An amount of RNA that ranged from roughly 0.5 to 1 ug was reverse transcribed with random hexamers. The amplification used immunoSEQ multiplex PCR on TCR beta CDR3; it spanned 54 Vbeta and 13 Jbeta. TCRdb reprocessed the immunoSEQ multiplex PCR reads via MiXCR and lists one record per CDR3 protein. This sample yields 140,000 to 150,000 distinct CDR3 sequences, of which roughly 95% are seen a single time; over 0.09% belongs to the top ten. Trimming shortened V by 5 bases and J by 6 bases, and 13 bases separated the two germline ends. The CDR3 totals 12 residues. In germline, CDR1 is GTSNPN, CDR2 SVGIG (reference sequence). Sequencing of TCR beta, carried out with a high-throughput approach, was applied to CD8+ and CD4+ T cells from the blood.

The clonotype originates from a human donor with multiple sclerosis. The genes are TRBV30 and TRBJ1-1, with no clear D. The sequenced sample consisted of CD4+ T cells from PBMCs. The CDR3 DNA sequence: TGTGCCTGGTCTCGGGATATCGCTGAAGCTTTCTTT. This encodes CAWSRDIAEAFF. Full variable domain (rest looked up from reference TRBV30 and TRBJ1-1): SQTIHQWPATLVQPVGSPLSLECTVEGTSNPNLYWYRQAAGRGLQLLFYSVGIGQISSEVPQNLSASRPQDRQFILSSKKLLLSDSGFYLCAWSRDIAEAFFGQGTRLTVV.